This T cell receptor beta chain was captured in a study of blood T cell repertoires in COVID-19. Germline assignment: CDR1 SGHTA and CDR2 FQGNSA. The J segment lost 6 bases and the V segment lost 3 bases, leaving 2 bases of the junction unmatched. The CDR3 consists of 15 residues. Assay: immunoSEQ multiplex PCR; the TCRdb copy retains only in-frame clones and omits some. The sample consists of 200,000 to 300,000 clones, 70% to 90% of them appearing once. Material: peripheral blood. The chain recombines TRBV7-2 with TRBJ2-4; 13 positions agree with TRBD2. This clonotype originated in an older woman with COVID-19, enrolled during active disease. The CDR3 region has the DNA TGTGCCAGCAGCTTTACTAGCGGGAGGGGAAACATTCAGTACTTC. Protein: CASSFTSGRGNIQYF.